Detailed here is one T cell receptor beta chain. Its antigen remains unidentified. The entry originates in a study of OX40 agonist ivuxolimab in advanced cancers. Study-level information: With ivuxolimab, an agonistic anti-OX40 (CD134) antibody, patients were treated.

The investigators sampled blood at baseline, at cycle 4 day 1, and at cycle 7 day 1. Measured with immunoSEQ multiplex PCR; TCRdb has only the in-frame clones, and not every one. The sample includes more than 85,000 clones, around 85% seen only once; the top ten take approximately 0.49%. This CDR3 contains 12 residues. The germline V gene encodes CDR1 SQVTM and CDR2 ANQGSEA. The trim removed 5 bases at V and 7 bases at J, leaving 4 bases unmatched. Study results and caveats: Average numbers of expanded clones were greater in CD8+ T cells than in CD4+. The expanded peripheral T cells' antigen specificity was not determined.

This TCR derives from an adult with an advanced solid tumor such as melanoma, head and neck, liver or kidney cancer. The chain has TRBV29-1 and TRBJ2-1; TRBD2 agrees at 8 bases. The sample consisted of CD4+ or CD8+ T cells sorted from blood, taken in a trial of the OX40 agonist ivuxolimab. DNA for the CDR3: TGCAGCGTTCGACTAGCGCATAATGAGCAGTTCTTC. Its translation is CSVRLAHNEQFF.